Listed below are T cell receptor beta chains from one sample, sequenced in a study of T cells in Graves' hyperthyroidism and ophthalmopathy. In TCRdb, the multiplex PCR reads were re-called with MiXCR into one record per CDR3 protein. The sample holds approximately 530,000 distinct CDR3 sequences, over 15% seen once. Sequenced: blood. Receptors were obtained from a woman between 18 and 29 years old with Graves' hyperthyroidism. Both conserved end residues are trimmed from each CDR3. D genes are given only for firm matches.

>TRBJ1-5|17|TRBV7-2|-
ASSYPGTVDAYSNQPQH
>TRBJ2-3|13|TRBV11-2|TRBD2
ASSFSGLAIDTQY
>TRBJ2-7|9|TRBV20-1|-
SAGERYEQY
>TRBJ2-2|10|TRBV7-6|-
ASSEGPGELF
>TRBJ2-7|11|TRBV15|-
ATSRVTGYEQY
>TRBJ2-2|13|TRBV12-3/TRBV12-4|TRBD2
ASSRLAGITGELF
>TRBJ2-2|11|TRBV6-1|-
ASKDSNTGELF
>TRBJ2-1|18|TRBV7-8|TRBD2
ASSGRLAGRLQSSYNEQF
>TRBJ1-4|13|TRBV28|TRBD1
ASSPIDRENEKLF
>TRBJ2-7|12|TRBV28|TRBD2
ASSVLAGGYEQY